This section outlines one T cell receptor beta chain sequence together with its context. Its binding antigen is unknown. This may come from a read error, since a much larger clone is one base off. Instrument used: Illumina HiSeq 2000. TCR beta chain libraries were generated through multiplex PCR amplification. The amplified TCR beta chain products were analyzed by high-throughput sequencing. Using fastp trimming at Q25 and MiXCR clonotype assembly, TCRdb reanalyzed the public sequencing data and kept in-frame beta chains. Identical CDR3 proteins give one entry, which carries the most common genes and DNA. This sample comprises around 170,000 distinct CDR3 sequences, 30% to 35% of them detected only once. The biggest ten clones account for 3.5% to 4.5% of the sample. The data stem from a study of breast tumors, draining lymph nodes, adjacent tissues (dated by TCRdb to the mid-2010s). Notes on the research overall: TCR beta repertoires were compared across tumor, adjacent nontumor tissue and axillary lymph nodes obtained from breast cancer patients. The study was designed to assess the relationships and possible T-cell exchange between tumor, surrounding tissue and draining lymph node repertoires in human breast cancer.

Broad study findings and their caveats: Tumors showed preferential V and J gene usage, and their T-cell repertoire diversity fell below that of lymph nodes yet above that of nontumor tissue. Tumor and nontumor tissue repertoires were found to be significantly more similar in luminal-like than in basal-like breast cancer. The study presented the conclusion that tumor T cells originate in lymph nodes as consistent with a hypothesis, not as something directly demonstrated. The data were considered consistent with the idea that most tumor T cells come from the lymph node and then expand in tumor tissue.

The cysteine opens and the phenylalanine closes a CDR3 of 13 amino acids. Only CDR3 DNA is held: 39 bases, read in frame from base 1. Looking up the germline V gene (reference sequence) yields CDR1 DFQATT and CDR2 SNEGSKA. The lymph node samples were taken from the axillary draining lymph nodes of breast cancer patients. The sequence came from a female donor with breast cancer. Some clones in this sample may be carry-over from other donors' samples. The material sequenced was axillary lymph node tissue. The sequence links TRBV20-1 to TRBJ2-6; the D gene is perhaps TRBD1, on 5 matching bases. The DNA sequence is TGCAGTGCCCGGCCCTCTGGGGCCAACGCCCTGACTTTC. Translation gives CSARPSGANALTF.